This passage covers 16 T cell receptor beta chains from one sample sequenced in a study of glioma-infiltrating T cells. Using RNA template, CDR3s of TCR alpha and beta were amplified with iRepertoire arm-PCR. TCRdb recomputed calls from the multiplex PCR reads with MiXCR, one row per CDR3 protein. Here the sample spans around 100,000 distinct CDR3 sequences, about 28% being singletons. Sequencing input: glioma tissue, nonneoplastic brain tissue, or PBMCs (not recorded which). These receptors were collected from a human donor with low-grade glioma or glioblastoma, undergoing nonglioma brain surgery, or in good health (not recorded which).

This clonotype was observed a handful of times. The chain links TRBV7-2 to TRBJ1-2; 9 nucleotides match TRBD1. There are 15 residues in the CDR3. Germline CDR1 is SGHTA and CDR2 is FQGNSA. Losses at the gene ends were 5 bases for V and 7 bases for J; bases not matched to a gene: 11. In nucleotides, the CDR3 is TGTGCCAGCAGCCCCCAAAGCTCGACAGGGGGTGGCTACACCTTC. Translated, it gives CASSPQSSTGGGYTF.

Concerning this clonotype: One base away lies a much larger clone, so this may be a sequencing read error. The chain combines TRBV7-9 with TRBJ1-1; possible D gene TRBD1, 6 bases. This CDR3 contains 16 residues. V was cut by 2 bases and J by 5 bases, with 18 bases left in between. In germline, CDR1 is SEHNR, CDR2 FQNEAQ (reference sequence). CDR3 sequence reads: CASSLFPGARETEAFF. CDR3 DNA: TGTGCCAGCAGCTTATTTCCAGGGGCGAGGGAAACTGAAGCTTTCTTT. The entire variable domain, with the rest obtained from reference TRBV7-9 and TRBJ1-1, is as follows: DTGVSQNPRHKITKRGQNVTFRCDPISEHNRLYWYRQTLGQGPEFLTYFQNEAQLEKSRLLSDRFSAERPKGSFSTLEIQRTEQGDSAMYLCASSLFPGARETEAFFGQGTRLTVV.

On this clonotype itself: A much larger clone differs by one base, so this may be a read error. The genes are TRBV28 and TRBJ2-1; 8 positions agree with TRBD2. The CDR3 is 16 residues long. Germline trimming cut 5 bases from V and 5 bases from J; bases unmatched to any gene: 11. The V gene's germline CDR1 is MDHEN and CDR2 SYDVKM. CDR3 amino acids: CASSGSGTRINNEQFF. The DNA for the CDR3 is TGTGCCAGCAGTGGGAGCGGGACTAGGATCAACAATGAGCAGTTCTTC.

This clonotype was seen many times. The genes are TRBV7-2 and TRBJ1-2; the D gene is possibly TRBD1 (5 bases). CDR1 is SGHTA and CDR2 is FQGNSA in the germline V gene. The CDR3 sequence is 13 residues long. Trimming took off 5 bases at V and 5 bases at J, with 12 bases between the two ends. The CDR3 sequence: CASSPPQGYGYTF. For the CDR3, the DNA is TGTGCCAGCAGCCCACCCCAGGGATATGGCTACACCTTC.

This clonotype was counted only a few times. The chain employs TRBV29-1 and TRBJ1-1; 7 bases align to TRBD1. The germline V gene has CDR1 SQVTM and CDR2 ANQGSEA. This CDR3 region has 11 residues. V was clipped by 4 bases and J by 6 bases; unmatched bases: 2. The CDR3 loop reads CSVGTGAEAFF. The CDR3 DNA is TGCAGCGTTGGAACAGGGGCTGAAGCTTTCTTT.

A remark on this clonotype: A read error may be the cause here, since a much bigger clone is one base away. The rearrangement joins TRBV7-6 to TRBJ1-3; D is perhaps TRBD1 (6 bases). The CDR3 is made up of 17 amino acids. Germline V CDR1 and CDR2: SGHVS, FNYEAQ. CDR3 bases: TGTGCCAGCAGCCGGGGCCAGTCTGGGGGCTCTGAAAACACCATATATTTT. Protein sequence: CASSRGQSGGSENTIYF.

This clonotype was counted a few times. Written as DNA, the CDR3 is TGTGCCAGCAGCTTAGGCCGGGCCCATAATGAAAAACTGTTTTTT. Amino acids: CASSLGRAHNEKLFF. V gene TRBV7-9 combines with J gene TRBJ1-4; D remains unclear. The V gene lost 1 base and the J gene lost 4 bases, with 10 bases spanning the gap. Germline values: CDR1 SEHNR, CDR2 FQNEAQ (reference sequence). This CDR3 spans 15 amino acids.

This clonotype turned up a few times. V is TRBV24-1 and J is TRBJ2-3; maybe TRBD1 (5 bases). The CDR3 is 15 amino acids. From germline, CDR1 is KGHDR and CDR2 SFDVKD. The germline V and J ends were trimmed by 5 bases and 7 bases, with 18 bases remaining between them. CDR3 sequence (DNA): TGTGCCACCAGTGCACGGTTAGGGGAACAGAATACGCAGTATTTT. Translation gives CATSARLGEQNTQYF.

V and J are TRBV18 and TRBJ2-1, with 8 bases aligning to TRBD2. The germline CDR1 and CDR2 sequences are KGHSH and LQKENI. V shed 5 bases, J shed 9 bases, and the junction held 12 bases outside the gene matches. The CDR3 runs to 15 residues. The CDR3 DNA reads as TGTGCCAGCTCATCAACCGGGACTAGTTCGGTTGAGCAGTTCTTC. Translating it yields CASSSTGTSSVEQFF.

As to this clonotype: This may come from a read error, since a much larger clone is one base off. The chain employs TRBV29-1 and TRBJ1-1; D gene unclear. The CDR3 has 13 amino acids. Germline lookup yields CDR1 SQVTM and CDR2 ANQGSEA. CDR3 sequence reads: CSVWEGINTEVFF. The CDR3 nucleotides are TGCAGCGTTTGGGAGGGTATTAACACTGAAGTTTTCTTT.

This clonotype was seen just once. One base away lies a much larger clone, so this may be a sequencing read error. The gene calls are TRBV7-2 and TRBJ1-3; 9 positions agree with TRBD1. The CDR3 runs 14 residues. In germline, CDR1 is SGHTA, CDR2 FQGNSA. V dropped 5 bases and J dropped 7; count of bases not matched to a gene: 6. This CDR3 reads CASSTGQGRNTIYF. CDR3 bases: TGTGCCAGCAGCACAGGACAGGGGAGGAACACCATATATTTT.

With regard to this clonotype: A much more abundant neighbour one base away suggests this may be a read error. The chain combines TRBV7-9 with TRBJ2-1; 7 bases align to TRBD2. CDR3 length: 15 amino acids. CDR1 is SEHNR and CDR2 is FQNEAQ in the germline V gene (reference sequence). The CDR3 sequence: CASSLIRGEYNEKFF. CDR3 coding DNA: TGTGCCAGCAGCTTAATCCGGGGGGAATACAATGAGAAGTTCTTC. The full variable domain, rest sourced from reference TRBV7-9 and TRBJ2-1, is DTGVSQNPRHKITKRGQNVTFRCDPISEHNRLYWYRQTLGQGPEFLTYFQNEAQLEKSRLLSDRFSAERPKGSFSTLEIQRTEQGDSAMYLCASSLIRGEYNEKFFGPGTRLTVL.

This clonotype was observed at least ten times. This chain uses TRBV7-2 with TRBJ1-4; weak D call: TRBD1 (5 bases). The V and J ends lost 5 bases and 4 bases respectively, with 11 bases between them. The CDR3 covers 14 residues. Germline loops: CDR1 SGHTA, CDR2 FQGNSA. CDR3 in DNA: TGTGCCAGCAGCCCGGGACGGAGTAATGAAAAACTGTTTTTT. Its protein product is CASSPGRSNEKLFF.

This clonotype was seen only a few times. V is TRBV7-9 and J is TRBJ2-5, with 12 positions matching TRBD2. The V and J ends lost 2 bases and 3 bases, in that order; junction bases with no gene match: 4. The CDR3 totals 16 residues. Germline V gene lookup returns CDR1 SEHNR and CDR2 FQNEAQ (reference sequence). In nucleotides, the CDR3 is TGTGCCAGCAGCTTATTACTAGCGGGGGGCGAAGAGACCCAGTACTTC. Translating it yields CASSLLLAGGEETQYF.

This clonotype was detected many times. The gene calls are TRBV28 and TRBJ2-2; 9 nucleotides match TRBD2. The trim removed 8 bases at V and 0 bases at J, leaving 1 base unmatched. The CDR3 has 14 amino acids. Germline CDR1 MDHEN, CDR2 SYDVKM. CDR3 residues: CASVAGANTGELFF. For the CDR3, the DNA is TGTGCCAGCGTAGCGGGGGCGAACACCGGGGAGCTGTTTTTT.

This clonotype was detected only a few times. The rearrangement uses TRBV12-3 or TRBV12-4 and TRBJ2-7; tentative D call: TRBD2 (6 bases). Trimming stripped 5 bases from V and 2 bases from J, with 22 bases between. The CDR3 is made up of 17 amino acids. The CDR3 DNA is TGTGCCAGCAGTACGAGAGCAGGGCTGGGAGGCCCCTACGAGCAGTACTTC. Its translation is CASSTRAGLGGPYEQYF.